This TCR beta chain was retrieved from a study of shared clonotypes between healthy human individuals. Study information: CD8 memory received one plate per donor, CD8 naive two, CD4 memory three and CD4 naive three.

Genomic DNA per cell subset filled all wells of several immunoSEQ plates. Per sorted-subset replicate PCR, input was around 200 ng DNA, representing roughly 29,000 T cell genomes. Clones were read by immunoSEQ multiplex PCR, and TCRdb kept only the in-frame ones, dropping some. This table holds about 2.1 million clones, about 92% found once. Terminally differentiated effector memory CD45RA+ cells were excluded from the naive CD8 cells, which were CD45RO-negative and positively selected for CCR7. A note on this clone: Antigen unknown.

Whole-study findings and limits: Relative to their counterparts shared across all four donors, non-shared clonotypes exhibited diminished generation probabilities.

This CDR3 contains 21 residues. Germline CDR1 and CDR2: MDHEN and SYDVKM. The junction had 18 bases not matched to a gene; V was cut back by 2 bases and J by 2 bases. Sequenced input: naive CD8+ T cells from PBMCs. The chain carries TRBV28 and TRBJ2-7; 13 bases fit TRBD2. This clonotype was sampled from a man between 18 and 29 years old in good health. Some clones in this sample may be carry-over from other donors' samples. CDR3 nucleotide sequence: TGTGCCAGCAGTTTACTTACGAATTCCGGGACTAGCGGGACGGGGACCTACGAGCAGTACTTC. This sequence encodes CASSLLTNSGTSGTGTYEQYF.